The rows below give T cell receptor beta chains drawn from one sample of a study of regulatory T cells in long-lasting Graves disease. TCRdb fed the multiplex PCR reads into MiXCR, producing one record per CDR3 protein. The sample includes approximately 490,000 distinct CDR3 sequences, 16% of them seen just once. This sample also appeared in a second study, on T cells in Graves' hyperthyroidism and ophthalmopathy.

Sample: peripheral blood mononuclear cells (PBMCs), taken at new diagnosis, from a patient treated with antithyroid drugs. These receptors were obtained from a man aged 35-49 years with Graves disease. Each CDR3 is given with its conserved first and last residue. A D gene is named only where the DNA matches it firmly. Clone sizes are given selectively: once, few, many, or a class where the clone is expanded.

d_call | cdr3_length | clone_size | j_call | v_call | cdr3_aa | cdr3_nt
- | 13 | many | TRBJ2-3 | TRBV27 | CASSLWASDTQYF | TGTGCCAGCAGTTTATGGGCTAGCGATACGCAGTATTTT
- | 15 | few | TRBJ1-3 | TRBV28 | CASREVLSSGNTIYF | TGTGCCAGCAGAGAGGTTTTGAGCTCTGGAAACACCATATATTTT
TRBD2 | 16 | many | TRBJ2-3 | TRBV7-9 | CASSGGLAASTDTQYF | TGTGCCAGCAGCGGAGGACTAGCGGCTAGCACAGATACGCAGTATTTT
- | 12 | many | TRBJ2-7 | TRBV27 | CASSTDGRKQYF | TGTGCCAGCAGTACGGACGGCAGGAAGCAGTACTTC
- | 14 | many | TRBJ2-3 | TRBV11-2 | CASRKVVSTDTQYF | TGTGCCAGCAGAAAGGTAGTAAGCACAGATACGCAGTATTTT
TRBD2 | 15 | many | TRBJ2-1 | TRBV5-1 | CASSPGLAGANEQFF | TGTGCCAGCAGTCCTGGACTAGCGGGAGCGAATGAGCAGTTCTTC
- | 15 | many | TRBJ2-6 | TRBV6-2/TRBV6-3 | CASSYGVAGANVLTF | TGTGCCAGCAGTTACGGGGTAGCTGGGGCCAACGTCCTGACTTTC
TRBD2 | 10 | - | TRBJ2-7 | TRBV29-1 | CSPHSSGPYF | TGCAGCCCACATTCTAGCGGGCCGTACTTC
- | 14 | few | TRBJ2-1 | TRBV12-3/TRBV12-4 | CASSLSGIVVEQFF | TGTGCCAGCAGTTTATCAGGGATAGTTGTTGAGCAGTTCTTC
TRBD1 | 15 | few | TRBJ2-2 | TRBV12-3/TRBV12-4 | CASSLATGGTGELFF | TGTGCCAGCAGTTTAGCTACAGGGGGCACCGGGGAGCTGTTTTTT
TRBD1 | 15 | many | TRBJ2-3 | TRBV5-6 | CASSLGGVDTDTQYF | TGTGCCAGCAGCTTAGGGGGCGTGGACACAGATACGCAGTATTTT